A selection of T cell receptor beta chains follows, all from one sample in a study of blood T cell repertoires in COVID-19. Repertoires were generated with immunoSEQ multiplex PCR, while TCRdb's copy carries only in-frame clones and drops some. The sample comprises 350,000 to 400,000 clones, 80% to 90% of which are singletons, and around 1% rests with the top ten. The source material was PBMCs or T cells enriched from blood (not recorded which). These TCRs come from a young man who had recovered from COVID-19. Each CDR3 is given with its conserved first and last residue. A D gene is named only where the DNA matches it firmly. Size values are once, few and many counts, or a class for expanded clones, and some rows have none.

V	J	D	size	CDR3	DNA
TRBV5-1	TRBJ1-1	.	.	CASAPRTDTEAFF	TGCGCCAGCGCGCCTCGGACAGACACTGAAGCTTTCTTT
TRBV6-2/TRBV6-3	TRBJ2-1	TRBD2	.	CASSPTAGSGKTNEQFF	TGTGCCAGCAGCCCTACCGCGGGTAGCGGGAAGACCAATGAGCAGTTCTTC
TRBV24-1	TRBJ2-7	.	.	CATSDNRVANEQYF	TGTGCCACCAGTGATAACAGGGTAGCGAACGAGCAGTACTTC
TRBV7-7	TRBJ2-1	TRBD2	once	CASSLGAGVRNEQFF	TGTGCCAGCAGCTTAGGAGCGGGAGTGCGCAATGAGCAGTTCTTC
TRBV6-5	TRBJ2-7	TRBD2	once	CASRIGLAGVYEQYF	TGTGCCAGCAGGATAGGACTAGCGGGAGTGTACGAGCAGTACTTC
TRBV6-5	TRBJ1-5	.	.	CASSYSAGGKQPQHF	TGTGCCAGCAGTTACTCGGCAGGAGGAAAGCAGCCCCAGCATTTT
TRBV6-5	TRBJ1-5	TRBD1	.	CVSARDRLVMAQHF	TGTGTTTCGGCCCGGGACAGGTTGGTTATGGCCCAGCATTTT
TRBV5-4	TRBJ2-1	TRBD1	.	CASNRDYRDRGLNEQFF	TGTGCCAGCAACCGAGACTACCGGGACAGGGGCCTCAATGAGCAGTTCTTC
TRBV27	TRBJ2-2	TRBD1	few	CASSLSDRVAGELFF	TGTGCCAGCAGTTTATCTGACAGGGTCGCCGGGGAGCTGTTTTTT
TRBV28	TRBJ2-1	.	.	CASSAREQFF	TGTGCCAGCAGCGCGCGGGAGCAGTTCTTC
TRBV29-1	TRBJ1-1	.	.	CSVGGAGRTEAFF	TGCAGCGTCGGAGGGGCAGGGAGGACTGAAGCTTTCTTT
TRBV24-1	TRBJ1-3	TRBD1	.	CATSDPTGPSGNTIYF	TGTGCCACCAGTGATCCGACAGGGCCCTCTGGAAACACCATATATTTT
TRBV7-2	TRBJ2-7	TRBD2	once	CASRPTSGRSHEQYF	TGTGCCAGCAGACCGACTAGCGGGAGGTCCCACGAGCAGTACTTC
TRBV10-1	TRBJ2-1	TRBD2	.	CASRLGLVLHNEQFF	TGCGCCAGCAGACTAGGACTAGTCCTACACAATGAGCAGTTCTTC
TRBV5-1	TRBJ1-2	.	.	CASSLGRNGNYGYTF	TGCGCCAGCAGCTTGGGGCGGAACGGTAACTATGGCTACACCTTC
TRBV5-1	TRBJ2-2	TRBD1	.	CASSLGTGGTGELFF	TGCGCCAGCAGCCTAGGGACAGGGGGCACCGGGGAGCTGTTTTTT
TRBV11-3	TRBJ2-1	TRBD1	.	CASSNPGQGAPWAEQFF	TGTGCCAGCAGCAACCCAGGACAGGGGGCGCCTTGGGCTGAGCAGTTCTTC
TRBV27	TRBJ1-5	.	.	CASSPRRHQPQHF	TGTGCCAGCAGTCCTCGGCGGCATCAGCCCCAGCATTTT
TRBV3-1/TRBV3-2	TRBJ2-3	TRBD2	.	CASSPLITPVAGTSTDTQYF	TGTGCCAGCAGCCCGTTAATAACCCCCGTAGCGGGGACTAGCACAGATACGCAGTATTTT
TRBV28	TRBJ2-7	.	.	CASTLTVRPSYEQYF	TGTGCCAGCACCCTAACGGTCCGTCCCTCCTACGAGCAGTACTTC
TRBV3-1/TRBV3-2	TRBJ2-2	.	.	CASSLFPGQVNTGELFF	TGTGCCAGCAGCCTCTTCCCGGGACAAGTTAACACCGGGGAGCTGTTTTTT
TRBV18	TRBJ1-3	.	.	CASSPKLGVAGNTIYF	TGTGCCAGCTCACCAAAACTTGGAGTAGCTGGAAACACCATATATTTT
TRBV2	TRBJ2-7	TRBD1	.	CASSEGDRGFYEQYF	TGTGCCAGCAGTGAGGGGGACAGGGGATTCTACGAGCAGTACTTC
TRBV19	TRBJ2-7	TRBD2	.	CASSMGREAANQYF	TGTGCCAGTAGTATGGGGCGGGAGGCGGCGAATCAGTACTTC
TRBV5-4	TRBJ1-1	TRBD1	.	CASLLAGGRTEAFF	TGTGCCAGCCTCCTTGCAGGGGGGCGCACTGAAGCTTTCTTT
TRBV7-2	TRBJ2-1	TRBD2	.	CASSLLTSWLSSYNEQFF	TGTGCCAGCAGCCTCCTGACTAGCTGGTTGAGCTCCTACAATGAGCAGTTCTTC
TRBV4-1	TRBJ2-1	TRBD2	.	CASSQAGLAGVGEQFF	TGCGCCAGCAGCCAAGCGGGACTAGCGGGAGTCGGTGAGCAGTTCTTC
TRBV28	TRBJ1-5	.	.	CASSFSGYQPQHF	TGTGCCAGCAGTTTCTCCGGTTATCAGCCCCAGCATTTT
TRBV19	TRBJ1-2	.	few	CATSQGPGYTF	TGTGCCACCTCACAGGGACCAGGCTACACCTTC
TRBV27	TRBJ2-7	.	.	CASSFRETPYYEQYF	TGTGCCAGCAGTTTCCGCGAGACTCCCTACTACGAGCAGTACTTC
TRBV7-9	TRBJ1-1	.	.	CASSSGQRMNTEAFF	TGTGCCAGCAGCTCAGGACAGAGAATGAACACTGAAGCTTTCTTT
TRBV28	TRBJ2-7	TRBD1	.	CASSLLTGSYEQYF	TGTGCCAGCAGCCTGTTGACAGGGAGCTACGAGCAGTACTTC
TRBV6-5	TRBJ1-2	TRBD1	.	CASRRIRQGSGYTF	TGTGCCAGCAGACGAATCCGACAGGGCTCTGGCTACACCTTC
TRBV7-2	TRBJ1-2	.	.	CASSSGAHYGYTF	TGTGCCAGCAGCTCAGGGGCTCACTATGGCTACACCTTC
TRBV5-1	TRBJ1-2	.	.	CASRPGQSSNYGYTF	TGCGCCAGCAGACCAGGACAGTCCTCTAACTATGGCTACACCTTC
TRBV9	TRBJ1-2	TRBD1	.	CASSVNQDRAAYGYTF	TGTGCCAGCAGCGTAAACCAGGACAGGGCTGCCTATGGCTACACCTTC
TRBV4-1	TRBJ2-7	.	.	CASSQDLNYEQYF	TGCGCCAGCAGCCAAGATCTTAACTACGAGCAGTACTTC
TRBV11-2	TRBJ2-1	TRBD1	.	CASSFSGQGLGEQFF	TGTGCCAGCAGCTTTTCGGGACAGGGCCTGGGTGAGCAGTTCTTC
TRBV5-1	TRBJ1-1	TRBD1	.	CASSLASGGKNTEAFF	TGCGCCAGCAGCTTGGCGTCAGGGGGTAAGAACACTGAAGCTTTCTTT
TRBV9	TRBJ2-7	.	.	CASSTSGDPRRGEQYF	TGTGCCAGCAGCACCTCAGGGGACCCACGTCGTGGCGAGCAGTACTTC
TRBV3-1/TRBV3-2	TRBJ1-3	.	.	CASSQGDSSGNTIYF	TGTGCCAGCAGCCAAGGTGACAGCTCTGGAAACACCATATATTTT
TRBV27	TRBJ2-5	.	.	CASSHQETQYF	TGTGCCAGCAGTCATCAAGAGACCCAGTACTTC
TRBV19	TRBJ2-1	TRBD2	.	CASSTFSGRRYNEQFF	TGTGCCAGTAGTACGTTTAGCGGGAGGAGGTACAATGAGCAGTTCTTC
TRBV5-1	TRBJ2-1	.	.	CASSSWASSYNEQFF	TGCGCCAGCAGCTCTTGGGCCAGCTCCTACAATGAGCAGTTCTTC
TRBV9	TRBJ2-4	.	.	CASSVDFRGRENIQYF	TGTGCCAGCAGCGTAGACTTCAGGGGTCGGGAAAACATTCAGTACTTC
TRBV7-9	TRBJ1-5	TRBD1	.	CASSLWTGGDQPQHF	TGTGCCAGCAGCCTATGGACAGGGGGCGATCAGCCCCAGCATTTT